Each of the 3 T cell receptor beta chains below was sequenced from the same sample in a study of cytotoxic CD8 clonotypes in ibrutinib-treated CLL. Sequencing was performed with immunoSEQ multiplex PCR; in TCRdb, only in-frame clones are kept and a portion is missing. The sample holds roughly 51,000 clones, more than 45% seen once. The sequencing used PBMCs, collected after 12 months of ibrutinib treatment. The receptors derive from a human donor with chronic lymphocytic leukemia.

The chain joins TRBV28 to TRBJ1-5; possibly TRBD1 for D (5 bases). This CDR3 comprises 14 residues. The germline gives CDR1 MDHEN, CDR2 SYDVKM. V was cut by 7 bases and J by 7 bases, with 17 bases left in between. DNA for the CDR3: TGTGCCAGCACCGTAAACGGGGGAAGGCAGCCCCAGCATTTT. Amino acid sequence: CASTVNGGRQPQHF.

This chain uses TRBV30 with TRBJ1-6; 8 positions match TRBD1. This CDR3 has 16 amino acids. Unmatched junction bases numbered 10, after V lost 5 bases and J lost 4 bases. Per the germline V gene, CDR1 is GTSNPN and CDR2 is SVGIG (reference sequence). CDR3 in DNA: TGTGCCTGGTGCCCCGGACAGGGTCTTTATAATTCACCCCTCCACTTT. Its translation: CAWCPGQGLYNSPLHF.

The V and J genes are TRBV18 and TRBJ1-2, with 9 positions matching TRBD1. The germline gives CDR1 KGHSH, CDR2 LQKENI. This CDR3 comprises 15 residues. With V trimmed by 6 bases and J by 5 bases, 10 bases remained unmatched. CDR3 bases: TGTGCCAGCTCCCCCCGGCTTGACAGGGGGTATGGCTACACCTTC. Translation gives CASSPRLDRGYGYTF.